This T cell receptor (beta chain) derives from a study of cytomegalovirus exposure and HLA in healthy donors. Overall study results and limits: In a later analysis, parvovirus B19, influenza, CMV and Epstein-Barr virus appeared linked to several top co-occurrence clusters.

Both 60 Vbeta primers and 13 Jbeta primers went into the PCR. Repertoires were generated with immunoSEQ multiplex PCR, while TCRdb's copy carries only in-frame clones and drops some. There are 75,000 to 100,000 clones in the sample, with over 1.2% held by the top ten. In regard to this clone: Its antigen is unknown.

The V gene lost 1 base and the J gene lost 8 bases, with 11 bases spanning the gap. Germline V gene lookup returns CDR1 SEHNR and CDR2 FQNEAQ (reference sequence). The CDR3 is made up of 14 amino acids. The sequence derives from a woman in her fifties or sixties in good health and CMV-seronegative. The V call is TRBV7-9, the J call TRBJ1-4; unclear D gene. The sample taken for sequencing was PBMCs. The CDR3 nucleotides read TGTGCCAGCAGCTTAGGGGAGTCGGGAGAAAAACTGTTTTTT. Translation: CASSLGESGEKLFF. The entire variable domain, with the rest obtained from reference TRBV7-9 and TRBJ1-4, is as follows: DTGVSQNPRHKITKRGQNVTFRCDPISEHNRLYWYRQTLGQGPEFLTYFQNEAQLEKSRLLSDRFSAERPKGSFSTLEIQRTEQGDSAMYLCASSLGESGEKLFFGSGTQLSVL.